The clone carrying this T cell receptor beta chain turned up a few times. The antigen remains unidentified. The total RNA was obtained from whole blood that was not fractionated. The germline gives CDR1 SGHNT, CDR2 YYREEE (reference sequence). The CDR3 is 15 residues long. V was pared by 0 bases and J by 2 bases, with 11 bases between. The data are from a study of human T cells and chemical hapten exposure. For the study at large: Mainly, slight library volume differences in the pool made TCR yields vary.

Study-level points and caveats: There was no change with DPC sensitization in TCRs above 1 in 1000 frequency.

Library construction involved attaching unique molecular identifiers to individual cDNA molecules, which allowed quantitative, reproducible TCR counting. TCRdb independently ran MiXCR on the 5' RACE reads; one entry per CDR3 protein. The data contain around 82,000 distinct CDR3 sequences, 7% to 8% of them singletons. The sequence came from a male donor in good health. This rearrangement joins TRBV5-4 to TRBJ1-2, with a possible D match to TRBD1 (6 bases). This CDR3 reads CASSLEGHPNYGYTF. CDR3 coding DNA: TGTGCCAGCAGCTTGGAGGGACACCCCAACTATGGCTACACCTTC.